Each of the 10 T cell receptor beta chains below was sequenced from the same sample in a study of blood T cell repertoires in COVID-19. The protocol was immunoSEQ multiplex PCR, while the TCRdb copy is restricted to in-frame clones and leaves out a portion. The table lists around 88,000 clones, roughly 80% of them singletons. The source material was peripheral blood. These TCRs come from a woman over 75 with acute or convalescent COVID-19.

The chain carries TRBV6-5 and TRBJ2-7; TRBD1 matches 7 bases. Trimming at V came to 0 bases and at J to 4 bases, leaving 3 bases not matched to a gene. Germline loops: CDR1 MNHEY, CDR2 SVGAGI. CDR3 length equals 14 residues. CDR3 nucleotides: TGTGCCAGCAGTTACTCGAGCAGGGGGTACGAGCAGTACTTC. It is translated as CASSYSSRGYEQYF.

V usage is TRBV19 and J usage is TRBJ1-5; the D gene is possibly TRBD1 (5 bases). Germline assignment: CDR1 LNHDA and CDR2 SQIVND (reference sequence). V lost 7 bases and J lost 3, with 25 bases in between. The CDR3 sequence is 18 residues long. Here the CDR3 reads CASKSASYGNRYNQPQHF. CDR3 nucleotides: TGTGCCAGTAAAAGTGCTAGTTACGGAAACAGGTACAATCAGCCCCAGCATTTT.

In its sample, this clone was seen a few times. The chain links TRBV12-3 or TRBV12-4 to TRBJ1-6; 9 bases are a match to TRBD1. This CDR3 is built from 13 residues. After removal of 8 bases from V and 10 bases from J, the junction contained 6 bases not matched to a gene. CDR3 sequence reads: CASGDRGVSPLHF. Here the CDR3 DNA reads TGTGCCAGCGGTGACAGGGGGGTCTCACCCCTCCACTTT.

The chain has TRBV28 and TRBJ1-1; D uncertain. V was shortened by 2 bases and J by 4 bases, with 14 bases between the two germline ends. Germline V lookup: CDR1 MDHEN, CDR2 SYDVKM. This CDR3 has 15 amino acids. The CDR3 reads CASSLDWFGSTEAFF. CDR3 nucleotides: TGTGCCAGCAGTTTAGACTGGTTCGGAAGCACTGAAGCTTTCTTT.

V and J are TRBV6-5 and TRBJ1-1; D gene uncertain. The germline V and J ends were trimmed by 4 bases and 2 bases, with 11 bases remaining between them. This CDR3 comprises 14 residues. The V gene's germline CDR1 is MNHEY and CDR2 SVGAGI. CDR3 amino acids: CASSSLERNTEAFF. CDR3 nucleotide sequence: TGTGCCAGCAGTTCCCTTGAGAGAAACACTGAAGCTTTCTTT.

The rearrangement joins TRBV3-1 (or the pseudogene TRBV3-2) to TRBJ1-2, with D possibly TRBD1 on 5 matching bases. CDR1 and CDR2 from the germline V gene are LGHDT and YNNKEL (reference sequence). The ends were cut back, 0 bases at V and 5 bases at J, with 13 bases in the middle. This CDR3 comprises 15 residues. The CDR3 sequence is CASSQDNGGRYGYTF. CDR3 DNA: TGTGCCAGCAGCCAAGATAACGGGGGTCGGTATGGCTACACCTTC.

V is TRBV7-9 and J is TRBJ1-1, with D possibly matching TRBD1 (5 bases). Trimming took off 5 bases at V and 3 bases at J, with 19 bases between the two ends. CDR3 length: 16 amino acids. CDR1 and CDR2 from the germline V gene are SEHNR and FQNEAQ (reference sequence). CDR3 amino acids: CASSLTGGKTDTEAFF. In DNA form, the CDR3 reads TGTGCCAGCAGCCTAACGGGGGGAAAGACGGACACTGAAGCTTTCTTT.

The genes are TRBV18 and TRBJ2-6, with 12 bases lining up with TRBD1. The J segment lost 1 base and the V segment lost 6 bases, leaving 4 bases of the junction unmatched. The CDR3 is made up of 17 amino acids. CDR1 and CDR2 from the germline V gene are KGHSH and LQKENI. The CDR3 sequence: CASSGQGALSGANVLTF. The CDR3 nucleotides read TGTGCCAGCTCGGGACAGGGGGCCCTATCTGGGGCCAACGTCCTGACTTTC. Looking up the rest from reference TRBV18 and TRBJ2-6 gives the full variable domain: NAGVMQNPRHLVRRRGQEARLRCSPMKGHSHVYWYRQLPEEGLKFMVYLQKENIIDESGMPKERFSAEFPKEGPSILRIQQVVRGDSAAYFCASSGQGALSGANVLTFGAGSRLTVL.

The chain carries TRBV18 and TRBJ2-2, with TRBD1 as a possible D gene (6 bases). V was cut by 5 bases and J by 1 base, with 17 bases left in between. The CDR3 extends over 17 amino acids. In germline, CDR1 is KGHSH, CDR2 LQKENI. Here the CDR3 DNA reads TGTGCCAGCTCATTGGACAGAATCTTAAAGAACACCGGGGAGCTGTTTTTT. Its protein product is CASSLDRILKNTGELFF.

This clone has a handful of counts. CDR3 residues: CASSPTRGPGGEAFF. As DNA, the CDR3 is TGTGCCAGCAGTCCTACCAGGGGGCCGGGTGGTGAAGCTTTCTTT. The rearrangement uses TRBV6-6 and TRBJ1-1, with 8 bases aligning to TRBD1. After removal of 5 bases from V and 7 bases from J, the junction contained 12 bases not matched to a gene. This CDR3 is built from 15 residues. Per the germline V gene, CDR1 is MNHNY and CDR2 is SVGAGI (reference sequence).